The 19 T cell receptor beta chains reported below all come from one sample, sequenced in a study of CD8+CD57+ T cells in acquired aplastic anemia. CD8+CD57+ cell expansion, shown by flow cytometry, had occurred in the patients selected for sequencing. Genomic DNA templated the TCR beta VDJ and CDR3 profiling. MiXCR, run by TCRdb on the reads, gives a single entry per CDR3 protein. The data contain around 200,000 distinct CDR3 sequences, 48% of them seen just once; the ten biggest clones take up 13%. The sample taken for sequencing was sorted CD4+, CD8+, or CD8+CD57+ T cells (not recorded which) from PBMCs. The receptors were sampled from a human donor with aplastic anemia.

The rearrangement uses TRBV2 and TRBJ2-5, with D hard to call. V dropped 6 bases and J dropped 2 bases, with 13 bases sitting between them. The CDR3 runs to 14 residues. Germline V CDR1 and CDR2: SNHLY, FYNNEI. The CDR3 loop reads CASRASWIQETQYF. The CDR3 nucleotides read TGTGCCAGCAGGGCAAGCTGGATACAAGAGACCCAGTACTTC.

The chain has TRBV7-6 and TRBJ2-7, with 8 bases aligning to TRBD2. There are 14 residues in the CDR3. From germline, CDR1 is SGHVS and CDR2 FNYEAQ. V dropped 2 bases and J dropped 7; count of bases not matched to a gene: 7. The CDR3, as DNA: TGTGCCAGCAGCTTATCCGGGGGGGCCGGGGAGCAGTACTTC. The encoded protein is CASSLSGGAGEQYF.

This clonotype has at least ten counts. The J gene is TRBJ1-5, the V gene TRBV5-5, with D perhaps TRBD1 (6 bases). Germline V gene data show CDR1 as SGHKS and CDR2 as YYEKEE (reference sequence). CDR3 length equals 15 residues. Trimming removed 4 bases from V and 9 bases from J, with 20 bases in between. The CDR3 reads CASSLHLQGSGPQHF. The CDR3 bases are TGTGCCAGCAGCCTACACCTACAGGGTAGTGGGCCCCAGCATTTT. The full variable domain, in which reference TRBV5-5 and TRBJ1-5 provide the parts outside the CDR3, is DAGVTQSPTHLIKTRGQQVTLRCSPISGHKSVSWYQQVLGQGPQFIFQYYEKEERGRGNFPDRFSARQFPNYSSELNVNALLLGDSALYLCASSLHLQGSGPQHFGDGTRLSIL.

In its sample, this clonotype was seen many times. CDR3 sequence (DNA): TGTGCCAGCAGCACGACAGTCTTCACCCACGAGCAGTACTTC. Translated: CASSTTVFTHEQYF. The chain recombines TRBV11-2 with TRBJ2-7, with D perhaps TRBD1 (5 bases). CDR1 and CDR2 from the germline V gene are SGHAT and FQNNGV. The CDR3 is 14 amino acids. Trimming stripped 5 bases from V and 5 bases from J, with 16 bases between.

The rearrangement joins TRBV27 to TRBJ2-2; no clear D gene. The germline gives CDR1 MNHEY, CDR2 SMNVEV (reference sequence). Between the trimmed V and J ends, which lost 4 bases and 7 bases, there was a span of 13 bases. This CDR3 region has 14 residues. This chain's CDR3 is CASSYLGYGGELFF. The CDR3 nucleotides read TGTGCCAGCAGTTATCTAGGGTATGGCGGGGAGCTGTTTTTT.

The rearrangement uses TRBV6-1 and TRBJ2-7, with 7 bases aligning to TRBD1. Unmatched junction bases numbered 4, after V lost 6 bases and J lost 2 bases. The germline gives CDR1 MNHNS, CDR2 SASEGT. The CDR3 is 13 residues long. The CDR3 nucleotides are TGTGCCAGCAGCCGGGACAGTACCTACGAGCAGTACTTC. Protein sequence: CASSRDSTYEQYF.

This clonotype was counted between two and nine times. The rearrangement uses TRBV7-8 and TRBJ1-5, with D tentatively TRBD1 (5 bases). The CDR3 covers 15 residues. Looked up from germline, CDR1 is SGHVS and CDR2 is FQNEAQ. The V and J ends lost 5 bases and 7 bases respectively, with 18 bases between them. CDR3 protein: CASSRQFGGEQPQHF. The CDR3 region has the DNA TGTGCCAGCAGCCGACAGTTCGGGGGAGAGCAGCCCCAGCATTTT.

For the CDR3, the DNA is TGTGCCAGCAGCCCTCTCACCTACGAGCAGTACTTC. Protein: CASSPLTYEQYF. The chain recombines TRBV7-9 with TRBJ2-7; D is ambiguous. This CDR3 is 12 amino acids long. Germline CDR1 SEHNR, CDR2 FQNEAQ (reference sequence). The V end was cut by 5 bases, the J end by 2 bases, with 7 bases between.

This clonotype was counted only a few times. This chain links TRBV11-2 with TRBJ2-1; D remains ambiguous. Germline loops: CDR1 SGHAT, CDR2 FQNNGV. There are 13 residues in the CDR3. V lost 1 base and J 3 bases, leaving 4 bases between the germline ends. The CDR3 DNA sequence: TGTGCCAGCAGCTTAGCAGTCTACAATGAGCAGTTCTTC. Protein: CASSLAVYNEQFF.

The genes are TRBV3-1 and TRBJ2-7; the D gene is possibly TRBD2 (6 bases). The length of the CDR3 is 16 residues. Germline values: CDR1 LGHDT, CDR2 YNNKEL (reference sequence). V lost 10 bases and J 0 bases, leaving 22 bases between the germline ends. CDR3 protein: CAIFTESGDYSYEQYF. The CDR3 bases are TGTGCCATCTTCACAGAATCGGGGGATTACTCCTACGAGCAGTACTTC.

This clonotype is a singleton in its sample. The chain uses TRBV5-4 and TRBJ1-2; D not resolved. V shed 4 bases and J shed 2 bases, with 9 bases lying between them. Per germline, CDR1 SGHNT and CDR2 YYREEE (reference sequence). CDR3 size: 13 residues. The CDR3: CASSGQQNYGYTF. The CDR3 DNA sequence: TGTGCCAGCAGCGGGCAACAAAACTATGGCTACACCTTC.

The rearrangement uses TRBV25-1 and TRBJ2-7; D ambiguous. This CDR3 region has 12 residues. The V gene's germline CDR1 is MGHDK and CDR2 SYGVNS. V lost 4 bases and J 5 bases, leaving 9 bases between the germline ends. As DNA, the CDR3 is TGTGCCAGCAGTGCAGGTCCCCACGAGCAGTACTTC. Translation: CASSAGPHEQYF.

The sample holds many counts of this clonotype. The V gene is TRBV28, the J gene TRBJ1-2, with D possibly matching TRBD1 (5 bases). Trimming pared 2 bases from V and 10 bases from J, leaving 14 bases between. The CDR3 covers 13 residues. Germline loops: CDR1 MDHEN, CDR2 SYDVKM. CDR3 nucleotides: TGTGCCAGCAGTTTAGGGCAGGGAGGTTCCTACACCTTC. It translates to CASSLGQGGSYTF.

J is TRBJ2-7 and V is TRBV7-2; possibly TRBD1 or TRBD2 for D (5 bases each). The ends were cut back, 6 bases at V and 7 bases at J, with 16 bases in the middle. This CDR3 region has 13 residues. Germline assignment: CDR1 SGHTA and CDR2 FQGNSA. Written as DNA, the CDR3 is TGTGCCAGCAGTAGGGACGCCCTACGGGAGCAGTACTTC. Its protein product is CASSRDALREQYF.

The table lists this clonotype with a few counts. V is TRBV2 and J is TRBJ2-3; possible D gene TRBD2, 5 bases. Germline CDR1 SNHLY, CDR2 FYNNEI. Between the trimmed V and J ends, which lost 5 bases and 5 bases, there was a span of 8 bases. The CDR3 consists of 12 residues. The CDR3 sequence: CASSSRGDTQYF. In DNA form, the CDR3 reads TGTGCCAGCAGTAGCCGGGGAGATACGCAGTATTTT.

The gene calls are TRBV6-5 and TRBJ1-1; maybe TRBD1 (5 bases). Germline CDR1 is MNHEY and CDR2 is SVGAGI. The CDR3 extends over 16 amino acids. Trimming shortened V by 2 bases and J by 2 bases, and 15 bases separated the two germline ends. The CDR3 reads CASSYGGAGVNTEAFF. The CDR3 DNA sequence: TGTGCCAGCAGTTACGGGGGAGCAGGCGTCAACACTGAAGCTTTCTTT.

This clonotype was counted many times. The V gene is TRBV4-2, the J gene TRBJ2-1; 7 nucleotides align to TRBD1. CDR1 and CDR2 (germline): LGHNA, YNFKEQ. The trim removed 0 bases at V and 5 bases at J, leaving 4 bases unmatched. This CDR3 has 15 amino acids. The CDR3 loop is CASSQERGPDNEQFF. The CDR3 bases are TGTGCCAGCAGCCAAGAGAGGGGGCCTGACAATGAGCAGTTCTTC.

This clonotype was seen repeatedly, ten times or more. This chain joins TRBV5-1 and TRBJ2-3; TRBD2 aligns across 8 bases. The CDR3 loop spans 16 amino acids. Per the germline V gene, CDR1 is SGHRS and CDR2 is YFSETQ. The V and J ends lost 0 bases and 2 bases, in that order; junction bases with no gene match: 5. The CDR3 nucleotides read TGCGCCAGCAGCTTGGATGTAGCGGGAACCACAGATACGCAGTATTTT. Encoded protein: CASSLDVAGTTDTQYF.

This clonotype was detected ten times or more. The chain joins TRBV7-2 to TRBJ1-4; TRBD1 might be the D (6 bases). CDR3 size: 16 residues. The V end lost 3 bases, the J end lost 4 bases, and 15 bases lay between the germline ends. Germline CDR1 is SGHTA and CDR2 is FQGNSA. For the CDR3, the DNA is TGTGCCAGCAGCTTCCGGGGGGCAGTACTTAATGAAAAACTGTTTTTT. Its translation is CASSFRGAVLNEKLFF.